A single sample gave rise to the 4 T cell receptor beta chains below, sequenced in a study of cytomegalovirus exposure and HLA in healthy donors. PCR primers comprised 60 Vbeta and 13 Jbeta primers. Generated by immunoSEQ multiplex PCR, the TCRdb table keeps only in-frame clones and is missing some. The data show some 150,000 clones, around three quarters seen once. Sequencing was carried out using PBMCs. These receptors were obtained from a man between 35 and 55 years old in good health and CMV-seronegative.

The chain has TRBV7-8 and TRBJ2-7; D is perhaps TRBD1 (6 bases). In germline, CDR1 is SGHVS, CDR2 FQNEAQ. Trimming removed 1 base from V and 3 bases from J, with 13 bases in between. The CDR3 covers 15 residues. In DNA, the CDR3 is TGTGCCAGCAGCTTAGAGGCACAGGGCATCTACGAGCAGTACTTC. Translated: CASSLEAQGIYEQYF.

V and J are TRBV7-9 and TRBJ1-4, with D uncertain. Germline lookup yields CDR1 SEHNR and CDR2 FQNEAQ (reference sequence). The germline V and J ends were trimmed by 6 bases and 8 bases, with 16 bases remaining between them. The CDR3 loop spans 14 amino acids. CDR3 sequence (DNA): TGTGCCAGCAGACGTCCAGGTGCCAACGAAAAACTGTTTTTT. This sequence encodes CASRRPGANEKLFF.

The genes are TRBV6-1 and TRBJ1-4; D is possibly TRBD1 (5 bases). Per germline, CDR1 MNHNS and CDR2 SASEGT. V gave up 5 bases and J gave up 6 bases, with 13 bases separating them. This CDR3 comprises 14 residues. CDR3 residues: CASSQLGLYEKLFF. The CDR3 DNA follows: TGTGCCAGCAGTCAACTGGGACTCTATGAAAAACTGTTTTTT.

The chain employs TRBV7-8 and TRBJ2-7; 13 bases line up with TRBD2. The germline V gene has CDR1 SGHVS and CDR2 FQNEAQ. Trimming removed 1 base from V and 4 bases from J; junction bases left unmatched: 13. The CDR3 extends over 19 amino acids. The CDR3: CASSLVGLAGEGGLYEQYF. CDR3 DNA: TGTGCCAGCAGCTTAGTCGGACTAGCGGGAGAGGGTGGTTTGTACGAGCAGTACTTC. Supplemented by reference TRBV7-8 and TRBJ2-7, the full variable domain reads GAGVSQSPRYKVAKRGQDVALRCDPISGHVSLFWYQQALGQGPEFLTYFQNEAQLDKSGLPSDRFFAERPEGSVSTLKIQRTQQEDSAVYLCASSLVGLAGEGGLYEQYFGPGTRLTVT.